This T cell receptor (beta chain) was captured by sequencing in a study of prognosis after radiotherapy for stage I lung cancer. Study overall: Four to six patients had oligometastatic NSCLC after their primary tumor was surgically resected, and fourteen patients had newly diagnosed primary stage I lung tumors.

Study conclusions and caveats: The number of unique TCR clones went down after stereotactic body radiation therapy, with a median of roughly 10,000 versus 7,000.

TCR beta CDR3 amplification from genomic DNA was performed by two-round multiplex PCR. First-round PCR used primers specific to each TRBV and TRBJ gene. PCR proceeded to a second round, and that round used universal primers. TCRdb called the multiplex PCR reads again in MiXCR, with one record for every CDR3 protein. Counted here are tens of thousands of distinct CDR3 sequences, approximately 25% occurring once; the ten biggest clones make up less than 30%. Looked up from germline, CDR1 is MNHEY and CDR2 is SMNVEV (reference sequence). V dropped 2 bases and J dropped 9 bases, with 13 bases sitting between them. The CDR3 consists of 14 residues. This clonotype has ten or more counts. The target antigen is unknown.

Material: PBMCs, obtained before or after stereotactic body radiation therapy (not recorded which). The chain is built from TRBV27 and TRBJ2-2; a possible D gene is TRBD1 (5 bases). The sequence derives from a donor over 45 with non-small cell lung cancer. DNA for the CDR3: TGTGCCAGCAGTTTACAGGGTGGTGGCCGGGAGCTGTTTTTT. Residues: CASSLQGGGRELFF.